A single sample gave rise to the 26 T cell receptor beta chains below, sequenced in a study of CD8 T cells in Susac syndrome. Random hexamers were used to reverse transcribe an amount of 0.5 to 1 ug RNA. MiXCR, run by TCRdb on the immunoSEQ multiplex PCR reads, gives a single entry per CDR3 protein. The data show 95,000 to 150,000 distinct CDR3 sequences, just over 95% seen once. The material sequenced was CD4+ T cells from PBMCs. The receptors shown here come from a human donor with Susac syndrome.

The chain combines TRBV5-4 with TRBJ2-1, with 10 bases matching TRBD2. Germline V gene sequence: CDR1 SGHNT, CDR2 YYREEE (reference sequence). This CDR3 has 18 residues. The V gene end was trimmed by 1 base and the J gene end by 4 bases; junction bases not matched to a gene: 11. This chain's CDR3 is CASSLWGRTSGRYNEQFF. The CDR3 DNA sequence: TGTGCCAGCAGCTTGTGGGGGAGGACTAGCGGCCGATACAATGAGCAGTTCTTC.

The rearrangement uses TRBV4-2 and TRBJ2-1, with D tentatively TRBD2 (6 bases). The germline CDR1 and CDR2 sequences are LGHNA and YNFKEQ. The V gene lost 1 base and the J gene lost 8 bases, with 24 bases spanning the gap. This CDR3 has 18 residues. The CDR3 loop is CASSQGGTRLMGDHEQFF. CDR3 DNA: TGTGCCAGCAGCCAAGGCGGGACCAGGTTAATGGGTGACCATGAGCAGTTCTTC.

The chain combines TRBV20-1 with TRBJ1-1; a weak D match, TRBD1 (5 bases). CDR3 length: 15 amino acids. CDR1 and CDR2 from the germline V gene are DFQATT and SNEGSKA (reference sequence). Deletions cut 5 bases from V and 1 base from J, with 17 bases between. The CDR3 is CSAALRVTANTEAFF. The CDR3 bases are TGCAGTGCTGCTCTTAGGGTGACAGCGAACACTGAAGCTTTCTTT.

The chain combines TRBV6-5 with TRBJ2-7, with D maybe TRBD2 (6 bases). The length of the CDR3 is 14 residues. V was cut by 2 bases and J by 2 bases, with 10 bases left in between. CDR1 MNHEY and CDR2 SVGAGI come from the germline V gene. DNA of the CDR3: TGTGCCAGCAGTTACCCGCGGGGTACCTACGAGCAGTACTTC. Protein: CASSYPRGTYEQYF.

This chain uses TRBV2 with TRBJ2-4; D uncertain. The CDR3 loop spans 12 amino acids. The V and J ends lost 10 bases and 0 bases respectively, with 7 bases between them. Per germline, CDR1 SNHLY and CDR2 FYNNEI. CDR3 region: CANIGAKNIQYF. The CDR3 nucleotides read TGTGCCAATATTGGAGCCAAAAACATTCAGTACTTC.

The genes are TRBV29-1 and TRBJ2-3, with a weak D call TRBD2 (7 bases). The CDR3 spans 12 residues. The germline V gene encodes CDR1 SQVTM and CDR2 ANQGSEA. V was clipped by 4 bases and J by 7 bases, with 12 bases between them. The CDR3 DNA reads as TGCAGCGTTGGGGGGGGGCCGAATACGCAGTATTTT. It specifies CSVGGGPNTQYF.

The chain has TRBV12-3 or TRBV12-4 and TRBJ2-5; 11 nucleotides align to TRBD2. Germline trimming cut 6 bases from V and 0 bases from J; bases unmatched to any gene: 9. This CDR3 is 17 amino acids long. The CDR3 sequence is CASSPGLAVGYQETQYF. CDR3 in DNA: TGTGCCAGCAGCCCGGGACTAGCGGTGGGGTACCAAGAGACCCAGTACTTC.

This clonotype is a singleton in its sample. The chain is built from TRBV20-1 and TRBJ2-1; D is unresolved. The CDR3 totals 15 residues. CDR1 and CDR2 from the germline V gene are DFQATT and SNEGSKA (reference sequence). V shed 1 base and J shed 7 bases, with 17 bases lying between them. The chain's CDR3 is CSARVRSWAQNEQFF. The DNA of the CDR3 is TGCAGTGCTAGAGTACGTAGTTGGGCACAGAATGAGCAGTTCTTC.

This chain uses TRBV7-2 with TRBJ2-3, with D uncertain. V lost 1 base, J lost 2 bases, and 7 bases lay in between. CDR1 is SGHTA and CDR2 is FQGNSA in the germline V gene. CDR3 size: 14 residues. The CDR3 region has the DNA TGTGCCAGCAGCTTAGAACGACTCACAGATACGCAGTATTTT. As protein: CASSLERLTDTQYF.

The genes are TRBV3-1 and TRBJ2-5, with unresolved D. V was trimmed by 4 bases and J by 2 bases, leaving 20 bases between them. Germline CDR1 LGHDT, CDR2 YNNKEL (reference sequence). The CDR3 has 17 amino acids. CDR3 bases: TGTGCCAGCAGCCTAAGTAGGTGGCAGCCGGATCAAGAGACCCAGTACTTC. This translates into CASSLSRWQPDQETQYF.

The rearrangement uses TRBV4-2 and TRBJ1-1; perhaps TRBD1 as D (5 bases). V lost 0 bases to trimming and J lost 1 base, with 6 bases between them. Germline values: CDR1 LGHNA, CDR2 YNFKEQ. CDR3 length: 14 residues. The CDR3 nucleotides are TGTGCCAGCAGCCAAGACAGGGAGAACACTGAAGCTTTCTTT. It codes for CASSQDRENTEAFF.

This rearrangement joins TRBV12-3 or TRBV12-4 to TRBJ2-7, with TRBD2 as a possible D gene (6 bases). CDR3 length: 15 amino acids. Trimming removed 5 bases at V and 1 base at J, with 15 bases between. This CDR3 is CASSPPGAGSYEQYF. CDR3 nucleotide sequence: TGTGCCAGCAGTCCCCCCGGGGCGGGATCCTACGAGCAGTACTTC.

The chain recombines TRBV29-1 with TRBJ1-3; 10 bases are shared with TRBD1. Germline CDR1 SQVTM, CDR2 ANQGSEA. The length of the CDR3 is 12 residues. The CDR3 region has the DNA TGCAGTGGGACAGGGGCTGGAAACACCATATATTTT. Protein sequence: CSGTGAGNTIYF.

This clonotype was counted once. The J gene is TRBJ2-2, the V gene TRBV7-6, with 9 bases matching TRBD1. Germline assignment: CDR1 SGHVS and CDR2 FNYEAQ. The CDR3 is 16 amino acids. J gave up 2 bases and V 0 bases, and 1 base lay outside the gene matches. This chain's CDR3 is CASSLAGQGNTGELFF. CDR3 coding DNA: TGTGCCAGCAGCTTAGCGGGACAGGGAAACACCGGGGAGCTGTTTTTT. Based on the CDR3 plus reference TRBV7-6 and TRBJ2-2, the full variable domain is GAGVSQSPRYKVTKRGQDVALRCDPISGHVSLYWYRQALGQGPEFLTYFNYEAQQDKSGLPNDRFSAERPEGSISTLTIQRTEQRDSAMYRCASSLAGQGNTGELFFGEGSRLTVL.

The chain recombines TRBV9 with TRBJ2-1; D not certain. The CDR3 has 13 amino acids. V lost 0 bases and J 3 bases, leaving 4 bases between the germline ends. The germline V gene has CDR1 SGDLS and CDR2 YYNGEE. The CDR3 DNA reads TGTGCCAGCAGCGTAGACAACTACAATGAGCAGTTCTTC. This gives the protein CASSVDNYNEQFF.

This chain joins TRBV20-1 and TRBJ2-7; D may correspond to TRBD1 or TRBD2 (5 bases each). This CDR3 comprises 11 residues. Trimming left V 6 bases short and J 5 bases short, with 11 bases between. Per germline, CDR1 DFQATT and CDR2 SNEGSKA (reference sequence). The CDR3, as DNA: TGCAGTGCCGGGGCGACAAACGAGCAGTACTTC. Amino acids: CSAGATNEQYF.

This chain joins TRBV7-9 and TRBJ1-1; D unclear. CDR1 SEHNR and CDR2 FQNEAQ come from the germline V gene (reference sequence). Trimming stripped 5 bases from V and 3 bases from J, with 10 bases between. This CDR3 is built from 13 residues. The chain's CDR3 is CASSHDDYTEAFF. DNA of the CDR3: TGTGCCAGCAGCCATGACGACTACACTGAAGCTTTCTTT.

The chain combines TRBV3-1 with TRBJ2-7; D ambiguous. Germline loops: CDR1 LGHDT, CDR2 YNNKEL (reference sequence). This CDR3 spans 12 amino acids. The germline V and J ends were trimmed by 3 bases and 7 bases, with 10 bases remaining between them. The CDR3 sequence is CASSQSSMEQYF. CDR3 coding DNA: TGTGCCAGCAGCCAGTCTTCCATGGAGCAGTACTTC.

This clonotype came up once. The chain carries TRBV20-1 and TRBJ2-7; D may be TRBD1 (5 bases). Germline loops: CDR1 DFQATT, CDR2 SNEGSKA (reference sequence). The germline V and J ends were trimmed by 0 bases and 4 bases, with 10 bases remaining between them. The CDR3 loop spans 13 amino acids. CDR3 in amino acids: CSARDWGGYEQYF. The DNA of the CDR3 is TGCAGTGCTAGAGATTGGGGCGGATACGAGCAGTACTTC.

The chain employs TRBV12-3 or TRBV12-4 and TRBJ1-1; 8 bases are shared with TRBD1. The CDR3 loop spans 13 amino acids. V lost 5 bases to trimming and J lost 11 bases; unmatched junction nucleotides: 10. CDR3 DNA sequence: TGTGCCAGCAGTCAGGGGGCTGGCCTCTACGCTTTCTTT. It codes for CASSQGAGLYAFF.

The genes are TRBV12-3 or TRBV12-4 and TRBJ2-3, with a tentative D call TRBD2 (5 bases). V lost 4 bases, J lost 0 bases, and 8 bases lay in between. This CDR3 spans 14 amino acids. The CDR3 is CASSSRTSTDTQYF. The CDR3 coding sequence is TGTGCCAGCAGTTCGCGGACTAGCACAGATACGCAGTATTTT.

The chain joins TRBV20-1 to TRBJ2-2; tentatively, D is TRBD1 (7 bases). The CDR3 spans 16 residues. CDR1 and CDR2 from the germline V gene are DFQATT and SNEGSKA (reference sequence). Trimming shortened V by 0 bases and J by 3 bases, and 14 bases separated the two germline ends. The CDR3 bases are TGCAGTGCTAGAGAAAGAGGCAGGGGGGACACCGGGGAGCTGTTTTTT. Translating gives CSARERGRGDTGELFF.

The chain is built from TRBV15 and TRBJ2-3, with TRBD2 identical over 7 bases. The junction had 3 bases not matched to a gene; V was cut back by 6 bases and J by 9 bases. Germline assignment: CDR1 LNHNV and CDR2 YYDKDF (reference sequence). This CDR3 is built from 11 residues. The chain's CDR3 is CATRRESTQYF. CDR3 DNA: TGTGCCACCAGGCGGGAGAGCACGCAGTATTTT. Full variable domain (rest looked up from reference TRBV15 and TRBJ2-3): DAMVIQNPRYQVTQFGKPVTLSCSQTLNHNVMYWYQQKSSQAPKLLFHYYDKDFNNEADTPDNFQSRRPNTSFCFLDIRSPGLGDTAMYLCATRRESTQYFGPGTRLTVL.

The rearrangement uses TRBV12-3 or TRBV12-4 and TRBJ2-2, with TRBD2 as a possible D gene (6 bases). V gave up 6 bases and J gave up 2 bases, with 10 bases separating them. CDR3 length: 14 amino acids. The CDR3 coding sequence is TGTGCCAGCAGAAGGGGACTTAACACCGGGGAGCTGTTTTTT. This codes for CASRRGLNTGELFF.

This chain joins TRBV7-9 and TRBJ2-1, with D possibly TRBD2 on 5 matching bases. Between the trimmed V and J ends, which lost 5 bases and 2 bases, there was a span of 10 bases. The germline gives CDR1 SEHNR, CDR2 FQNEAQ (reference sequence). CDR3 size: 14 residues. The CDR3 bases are TGTGCCAGCAGCCCCCGGGGTCCCTACAATGAGCAGTTCTTC. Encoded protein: CASSPRGPYNEQFF.

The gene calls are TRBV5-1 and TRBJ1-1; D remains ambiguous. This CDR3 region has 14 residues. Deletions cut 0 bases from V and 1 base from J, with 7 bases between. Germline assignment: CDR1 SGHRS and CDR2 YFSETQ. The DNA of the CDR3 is TGCGCCAGCAGCTTGGAGGGATGGAACACTGAAGCTTTCTTT. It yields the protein CASSLEGWNTEAFF.